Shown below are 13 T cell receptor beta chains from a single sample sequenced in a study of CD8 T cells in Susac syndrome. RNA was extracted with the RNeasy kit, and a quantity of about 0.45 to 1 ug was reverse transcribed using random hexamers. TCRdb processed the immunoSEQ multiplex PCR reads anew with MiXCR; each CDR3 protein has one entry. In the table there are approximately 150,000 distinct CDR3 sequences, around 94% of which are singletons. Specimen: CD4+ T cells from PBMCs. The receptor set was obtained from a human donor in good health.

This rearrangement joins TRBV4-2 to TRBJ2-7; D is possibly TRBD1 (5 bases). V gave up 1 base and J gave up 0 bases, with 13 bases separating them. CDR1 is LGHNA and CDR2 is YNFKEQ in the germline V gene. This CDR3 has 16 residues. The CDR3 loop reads CASSQGARDSSYEQYF. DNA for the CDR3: TGTGCCAGCAGCCAAGGGGCCAGGGATAGCTCCTACGAGCAGTACTTC.

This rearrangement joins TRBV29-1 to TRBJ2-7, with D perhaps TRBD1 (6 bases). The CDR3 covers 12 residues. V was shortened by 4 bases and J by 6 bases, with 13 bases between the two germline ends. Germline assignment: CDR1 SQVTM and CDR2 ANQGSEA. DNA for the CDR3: TGCAGCGTTGCGCCAGGGGCGGGCGAGCAGTACTTC. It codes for CSVAPGAGEQYF.

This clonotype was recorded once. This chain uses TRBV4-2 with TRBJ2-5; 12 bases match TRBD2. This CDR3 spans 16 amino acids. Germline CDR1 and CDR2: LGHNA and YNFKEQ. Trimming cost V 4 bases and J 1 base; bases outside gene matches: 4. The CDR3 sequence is CASSPTTSGGQETQYF. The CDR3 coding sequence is TGTGCCAGCAGCCCAACGACTAGCGGGGGCCAAGAGACCCAGTACTTC.

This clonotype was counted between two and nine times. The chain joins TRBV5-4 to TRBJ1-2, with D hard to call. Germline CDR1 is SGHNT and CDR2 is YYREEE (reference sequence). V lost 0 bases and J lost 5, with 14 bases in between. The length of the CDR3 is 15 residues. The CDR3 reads CASSLVDRQPYGYTF. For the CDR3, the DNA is TGTGCCAGCAGCTTGGTTGATCGGCAGCCTTATGGCTACACCTTC.

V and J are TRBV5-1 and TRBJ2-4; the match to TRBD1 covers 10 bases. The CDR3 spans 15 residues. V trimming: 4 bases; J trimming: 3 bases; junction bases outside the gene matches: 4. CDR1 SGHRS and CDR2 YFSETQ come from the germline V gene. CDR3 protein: CASSPGQGGKNIQYF. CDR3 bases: TGCGCCAGCAGCCCTGGACAGGGGGGCAAAAACATTCAGTACTTC.

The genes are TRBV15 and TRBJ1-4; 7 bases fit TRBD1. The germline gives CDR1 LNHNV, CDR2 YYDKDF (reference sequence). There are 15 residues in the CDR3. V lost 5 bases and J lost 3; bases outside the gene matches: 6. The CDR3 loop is CATSRRGSANEKLFF. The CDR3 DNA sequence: TGTGCCACCAGCCGCAGGGGGTCAGCTAATGAAAAACTGTTTTTT.

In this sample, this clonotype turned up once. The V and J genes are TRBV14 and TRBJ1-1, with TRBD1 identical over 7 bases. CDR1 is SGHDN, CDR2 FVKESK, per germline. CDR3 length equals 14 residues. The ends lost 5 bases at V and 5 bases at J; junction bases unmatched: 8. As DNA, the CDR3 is TGTGCCAGCAGCTTAAAACCAGGGGGGACTGAAGCTTTCTTT. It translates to CASSLKPGGTEAFF.

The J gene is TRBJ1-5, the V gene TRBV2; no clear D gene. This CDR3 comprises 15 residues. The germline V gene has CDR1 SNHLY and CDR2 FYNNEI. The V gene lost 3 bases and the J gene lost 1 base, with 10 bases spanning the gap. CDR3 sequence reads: CASSEFRSSNQPQHF. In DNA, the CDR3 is TGTGCCAGCAGTGAGTTCAGGTCGAGCAATCAGCCCCAGCATTTT.

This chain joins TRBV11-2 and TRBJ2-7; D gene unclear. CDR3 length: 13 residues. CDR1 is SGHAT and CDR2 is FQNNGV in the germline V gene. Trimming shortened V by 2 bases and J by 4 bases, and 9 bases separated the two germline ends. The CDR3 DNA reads TGTGCCAGCAGCTTACTTGTTGGGTACGAGCAGTACTTC. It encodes CASSLLVGYEQYF.

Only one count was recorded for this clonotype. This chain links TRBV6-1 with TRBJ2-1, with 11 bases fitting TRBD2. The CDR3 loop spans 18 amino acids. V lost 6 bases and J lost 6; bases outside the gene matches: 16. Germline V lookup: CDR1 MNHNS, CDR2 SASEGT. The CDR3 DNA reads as TGTGCCAGCAGCCCGGGGGGACTAGCGGACAGTGGGGGCAATGAGCAGTTCTTC. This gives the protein CASSPGGLADSGGNEQFF.

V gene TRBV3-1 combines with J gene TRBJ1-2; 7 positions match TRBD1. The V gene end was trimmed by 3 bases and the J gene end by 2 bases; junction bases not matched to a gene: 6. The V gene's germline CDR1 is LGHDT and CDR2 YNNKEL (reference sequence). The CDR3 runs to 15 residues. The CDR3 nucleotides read TGTGCCAGCAGCCAGATTTCACAGGGGAACTATGGCTACACCTTC. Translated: CASSQISQGNYGYTF.

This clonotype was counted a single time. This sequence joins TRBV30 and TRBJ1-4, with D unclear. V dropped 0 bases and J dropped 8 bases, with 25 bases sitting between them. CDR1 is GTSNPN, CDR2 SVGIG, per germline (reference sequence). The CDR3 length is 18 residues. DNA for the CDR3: TGTGCCTGGAGTGTAAGCCTTGGTCTTGGGCAGAGAGAAGAAAAACTGTTTTTT. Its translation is CAWSVSLGLGQREEKLFF.

This CDR3 is CASSWVRGRLNTEAFF. As DNA, the CDR3 is TGTGCCAGCAGTTGGGTGCGGGGGCGCCTGAACACTGAAGCTTTCTTT. The chain recombines TRBV12-3 or TRBV12-4 with TRBJ1-1, with a possible D match to TRBD1 (6 bases). This CDR3 spans 16 amino acids. V lost 4 bases to trimming and J lost 0 bases, with 15 bases between them.